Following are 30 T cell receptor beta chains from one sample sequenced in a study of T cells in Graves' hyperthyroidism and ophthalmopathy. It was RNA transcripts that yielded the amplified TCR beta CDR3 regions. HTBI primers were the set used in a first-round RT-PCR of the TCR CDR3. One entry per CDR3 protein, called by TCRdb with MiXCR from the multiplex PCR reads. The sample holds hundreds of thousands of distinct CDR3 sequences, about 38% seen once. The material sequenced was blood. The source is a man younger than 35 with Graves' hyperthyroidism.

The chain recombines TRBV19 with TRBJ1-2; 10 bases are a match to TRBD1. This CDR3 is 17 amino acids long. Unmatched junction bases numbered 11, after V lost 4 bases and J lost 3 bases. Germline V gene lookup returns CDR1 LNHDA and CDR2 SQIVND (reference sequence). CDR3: CASSTNAGTGDYYGYTF. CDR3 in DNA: TGTGCCAGTAGTACCAACGCCGGGACAGGGGATTACTATGGCTACACCTTC.

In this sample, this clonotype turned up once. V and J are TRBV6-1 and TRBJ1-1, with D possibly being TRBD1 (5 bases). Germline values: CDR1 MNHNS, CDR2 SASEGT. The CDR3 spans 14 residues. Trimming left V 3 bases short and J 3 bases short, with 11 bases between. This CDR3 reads CASSETGVYTEAFF. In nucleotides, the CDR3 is TGTGCCAGCAGTGAGACGGGGGTTTACACTGAAGCTTTCTTT.

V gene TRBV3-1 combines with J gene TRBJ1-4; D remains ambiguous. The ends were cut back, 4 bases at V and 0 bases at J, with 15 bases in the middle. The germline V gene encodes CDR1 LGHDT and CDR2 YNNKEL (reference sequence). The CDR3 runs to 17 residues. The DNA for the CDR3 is TGTGCCAGCAGCCCCCTGGGAACAGCTACAACTAATGAAAAACTGTTTTTT. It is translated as CASSPLGTATTNEKLFF.

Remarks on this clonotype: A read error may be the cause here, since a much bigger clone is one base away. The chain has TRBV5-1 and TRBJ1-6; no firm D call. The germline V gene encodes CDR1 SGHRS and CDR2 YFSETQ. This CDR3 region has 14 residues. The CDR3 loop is CASSLEAENSPIHF. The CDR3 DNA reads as TGCGCCAGCAGCTTGGAAGCAGAGAATTCACCCATCCACTTT.

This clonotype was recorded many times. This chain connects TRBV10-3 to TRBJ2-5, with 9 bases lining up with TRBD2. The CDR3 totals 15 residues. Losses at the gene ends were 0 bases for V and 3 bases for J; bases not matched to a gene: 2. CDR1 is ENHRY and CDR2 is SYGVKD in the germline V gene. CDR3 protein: CAISESRLAEETQYF. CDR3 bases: TGTGCCATCAGTGAGTCTAGACTAGCGGAAGAGACCCAGTACTTC.

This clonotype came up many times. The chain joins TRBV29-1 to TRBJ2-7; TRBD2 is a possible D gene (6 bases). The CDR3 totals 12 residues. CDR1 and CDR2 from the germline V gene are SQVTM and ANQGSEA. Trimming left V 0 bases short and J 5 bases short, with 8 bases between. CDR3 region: CSVEEGGNEQYF. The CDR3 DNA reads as TGCAGCGTTGAAGAAGGAGGGAACGAGCAGTACTTC.

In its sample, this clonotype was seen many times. CDR3 sequence (DNA): TGCAGTGCTCCGAAGGGGAACACTGAAGCTTTCTTT. Translated, it gives CSAPKGNTEAFF. The V gene is TRBV20-1, the J gene TRBJ1-1; D gene unclear. The V gene lost 5 bases and the J gene lost 1 base, with 8 bases spanning the gap. The CDR3 consists of 12 residues. Germline V CDR1 and CDR2: DFQATT, SNEGSKA (reference sequence).

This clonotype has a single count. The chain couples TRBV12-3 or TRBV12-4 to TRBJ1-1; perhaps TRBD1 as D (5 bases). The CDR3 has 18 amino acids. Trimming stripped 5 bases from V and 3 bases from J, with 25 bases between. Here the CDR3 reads CASSPAAGSGKADTEAFF. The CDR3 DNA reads TGTGCCAGCAGTCCCGCCGCGGGCTCAGGGAAGGCGGACACTGAAGCTTTCTTT.

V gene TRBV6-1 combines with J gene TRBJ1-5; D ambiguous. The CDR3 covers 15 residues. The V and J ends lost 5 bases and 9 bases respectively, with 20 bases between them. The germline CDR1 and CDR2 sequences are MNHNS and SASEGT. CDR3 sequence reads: CASSRPLGGPGPQHF. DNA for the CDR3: TGTGCCAGCAGTCGCCCCCTAGGTGGGCCCGGGCCCCAGCATTTT.

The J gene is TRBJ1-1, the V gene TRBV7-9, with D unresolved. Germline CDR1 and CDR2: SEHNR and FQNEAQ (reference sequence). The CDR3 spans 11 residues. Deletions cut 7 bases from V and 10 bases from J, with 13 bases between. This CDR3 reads CASIDGPGAFF. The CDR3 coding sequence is TGTGCCAGCATCGACGGACCGGGAGCTTTCTTT.

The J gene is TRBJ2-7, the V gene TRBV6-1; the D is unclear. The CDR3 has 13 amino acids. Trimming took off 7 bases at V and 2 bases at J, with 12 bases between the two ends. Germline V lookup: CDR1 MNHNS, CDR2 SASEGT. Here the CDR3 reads CASTLNSPYEQYF. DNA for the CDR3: TGTGCCAGCACCCTGAACAGCCCCTACGAGCAGTACTTC.

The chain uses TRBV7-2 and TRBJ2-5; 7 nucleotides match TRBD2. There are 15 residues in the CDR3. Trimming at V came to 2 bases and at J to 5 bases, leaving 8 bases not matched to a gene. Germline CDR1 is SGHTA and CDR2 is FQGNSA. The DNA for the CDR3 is TGTGCCAGCAGCTTAACGGGAGGTAGATTTGAGACCCAGTACTTC. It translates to CASSLTGGRFETQYF.

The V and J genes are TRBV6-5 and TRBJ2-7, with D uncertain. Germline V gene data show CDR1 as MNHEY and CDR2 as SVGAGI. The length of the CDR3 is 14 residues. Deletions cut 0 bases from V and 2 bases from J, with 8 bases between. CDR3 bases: TGTGCCAGCAGTTACTCGATCTCCGCCTACGAGCAGTACTTC. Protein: CASSYSISAYEQYF.

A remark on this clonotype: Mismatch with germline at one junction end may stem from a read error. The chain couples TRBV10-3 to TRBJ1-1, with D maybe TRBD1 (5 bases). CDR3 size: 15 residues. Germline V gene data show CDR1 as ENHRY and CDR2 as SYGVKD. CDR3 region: CASSYSWGVNTEAFF. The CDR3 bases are TGTGCCAGCAGTTACTCCTGGGGGGTGAACACTGAAGCTTTCTTT.

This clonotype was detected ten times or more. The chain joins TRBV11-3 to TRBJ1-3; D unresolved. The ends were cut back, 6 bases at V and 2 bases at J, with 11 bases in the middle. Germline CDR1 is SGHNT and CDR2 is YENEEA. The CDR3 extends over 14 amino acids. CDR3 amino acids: CASRTGLAGNTIYF. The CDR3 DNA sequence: TGTGCCAGCAGGACGGGGTTAGCTGGAAACACCATATATTTT.

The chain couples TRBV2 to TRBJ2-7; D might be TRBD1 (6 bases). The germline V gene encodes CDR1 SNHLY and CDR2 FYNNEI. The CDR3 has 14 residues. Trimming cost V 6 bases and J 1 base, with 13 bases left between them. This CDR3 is CASSSGTNSYEQYF. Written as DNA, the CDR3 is TGTGCCAGCAGCTCCGGGACAAATTCCTACGAGCAGTACTTC.

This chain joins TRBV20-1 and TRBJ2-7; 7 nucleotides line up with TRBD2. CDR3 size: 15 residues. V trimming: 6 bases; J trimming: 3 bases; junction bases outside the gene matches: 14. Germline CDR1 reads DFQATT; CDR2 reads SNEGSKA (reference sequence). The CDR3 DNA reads TGCAGTGCCCCTGCCGCGGGACTACCATTCTACGAGCAGTACTTC. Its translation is CSAPAAGLPFYEQYF.

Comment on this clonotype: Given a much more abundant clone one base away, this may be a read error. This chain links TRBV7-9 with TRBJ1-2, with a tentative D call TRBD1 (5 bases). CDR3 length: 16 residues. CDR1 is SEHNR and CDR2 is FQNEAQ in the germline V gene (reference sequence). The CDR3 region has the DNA TGTACCAGCATCGACTCTAGGGGCAGGGACGTCTATGGCTACACCTTC. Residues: CTSIDSRGRDVYGYTF.

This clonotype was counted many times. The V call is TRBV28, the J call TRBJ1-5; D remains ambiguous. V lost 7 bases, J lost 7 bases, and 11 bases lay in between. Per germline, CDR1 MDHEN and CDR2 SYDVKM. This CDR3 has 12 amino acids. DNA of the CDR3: TGTGCCAGCACCTCTCAAGGGCAGCCCCAGCATTTT. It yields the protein CASTSQGQPQHF.

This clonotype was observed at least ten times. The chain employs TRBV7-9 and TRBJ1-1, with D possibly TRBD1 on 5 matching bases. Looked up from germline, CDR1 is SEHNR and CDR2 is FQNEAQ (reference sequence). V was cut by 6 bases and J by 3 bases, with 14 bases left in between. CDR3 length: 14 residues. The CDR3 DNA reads TGTGCCAGCAGTCATACAGGAGGAGACACTGAAGCTTTCTTT. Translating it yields CASSHTGGDTEAFF. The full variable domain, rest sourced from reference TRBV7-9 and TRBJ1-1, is DTGVSQNPRHKITKRGQNVTFRCDPISEHNRLYWYRQTLGQGPEFLTYFQNEAQLEKSRLLSDRFSAERPKGSFSTLEIQRTEQGDSAMYLCASSHTGGDTEAFFGQGTRLTVV.

CDR3 sequence (DNA): TGTGCCAGCAGCAGAGGACCCACGGGATATGGAAACACCATATATTTT. It encodes CASSRGPTGYGNTIYF. This chain uses TRBV7-6 with TRBJ1-3; D call uncertain. Germline values: CDR1 SGHVS, CDR2 FNYEAQ. This CDR3 comprises 16 residues. V lost 5 bases, J lost 3 bases, and 17 bases lay in between.

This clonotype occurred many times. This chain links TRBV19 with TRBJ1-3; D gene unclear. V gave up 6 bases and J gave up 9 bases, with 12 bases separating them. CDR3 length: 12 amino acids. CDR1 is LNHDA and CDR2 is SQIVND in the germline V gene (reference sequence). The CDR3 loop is CASRTSEATIYF. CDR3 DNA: TGTGCCAGTAGGACATCGGAAGCCACCATATATTTT.

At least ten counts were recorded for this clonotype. In DNA, the CDR3 is TGTGCCAGCTGGCGGGGAAAACTGTTTTTT. This sequence encodes CASWRGKLFF. V usage is TRBV2 and J usage is TRBJ1-4; D not certain. In germline, CDR1 is SNHLY, CDR2 FYNNEI. Deletions cut 8 bases from V and 10 bases from J, with 8 bases between. The CDR3 is 10 residues long. The full variable domain, in which reference TRBV2 and TRBJ1-4 provide the parts outside the CDR3, is EPEVTQTPSHQVTQMGQEVILRCVPISNHLYFYWYRQILGQKVEFLVSFYNNEISEKSEIFDDQFSVERPDGSNFTLKIRSTKLEDSAMYFCASWRGKLFFGSGTQLSVL.

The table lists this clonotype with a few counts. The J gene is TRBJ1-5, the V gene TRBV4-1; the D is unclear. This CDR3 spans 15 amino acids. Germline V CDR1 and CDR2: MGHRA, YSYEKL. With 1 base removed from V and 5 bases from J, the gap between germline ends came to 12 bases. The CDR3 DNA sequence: TGCGCCAGCAGCCAAGTGTCCCGGTTCCATCAGCCCCAGCATTTT. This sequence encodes CASSQVSRFHQPQHF.

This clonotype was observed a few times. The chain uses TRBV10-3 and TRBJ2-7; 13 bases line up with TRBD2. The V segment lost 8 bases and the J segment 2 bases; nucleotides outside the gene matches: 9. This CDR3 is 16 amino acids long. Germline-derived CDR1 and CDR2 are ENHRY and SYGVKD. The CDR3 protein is CAIAWTSGSNPYEQYF. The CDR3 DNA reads TGTGCCATCGCCTGGACTAGCGGGAGTAACCCCTACGAGCAGTACTTC.

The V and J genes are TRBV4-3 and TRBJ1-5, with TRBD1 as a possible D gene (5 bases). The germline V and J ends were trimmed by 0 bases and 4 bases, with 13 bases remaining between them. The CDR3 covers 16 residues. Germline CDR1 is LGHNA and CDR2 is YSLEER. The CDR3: CASSQDAGILNQPQHF. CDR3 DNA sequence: TGCGCCAGCAGCCAAGACGCAGGGATTCTTAATCAGCCCCAGCATTTT.

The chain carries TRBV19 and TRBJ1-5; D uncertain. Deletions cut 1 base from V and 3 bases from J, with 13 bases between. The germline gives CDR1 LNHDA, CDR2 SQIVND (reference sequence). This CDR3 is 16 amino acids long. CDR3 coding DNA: TGTGCCAGTAGTATAGTGGTGGTTGGGTACAATCAGCCCCAGCATTTT. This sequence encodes CASSIVVVGYNQPQHF.

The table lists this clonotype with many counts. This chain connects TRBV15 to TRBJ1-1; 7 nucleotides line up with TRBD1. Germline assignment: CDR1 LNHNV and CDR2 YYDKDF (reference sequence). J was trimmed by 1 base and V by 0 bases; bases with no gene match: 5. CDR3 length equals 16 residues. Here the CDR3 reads CATSREPTGTNTEAFF. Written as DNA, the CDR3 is TGTGCCACCAGCAGAGAACCGACAGGGACGAACACTGAAGCTTTCTTT.

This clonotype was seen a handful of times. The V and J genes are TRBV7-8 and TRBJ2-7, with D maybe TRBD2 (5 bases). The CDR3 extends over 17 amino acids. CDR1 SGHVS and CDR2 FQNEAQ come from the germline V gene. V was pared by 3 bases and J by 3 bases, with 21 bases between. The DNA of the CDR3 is TGTGCCAGCAGCTTCTTATCGGGCCTAGCCCCTAGCTACGAGCAGTACTTC. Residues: CASSFLSGLAPSYEQYF. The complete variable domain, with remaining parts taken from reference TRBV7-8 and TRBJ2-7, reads GAGVSQSPRYKVAKRGQDVALRCDPISGHVSLFWYQQALGQGPEFLTYFQNEAQLDKSGLPSDRFFAERPEGSVSTLKIQRTQQEDSAVYLCASSFLSGLAPSYEQYFGPGTRLTVT.

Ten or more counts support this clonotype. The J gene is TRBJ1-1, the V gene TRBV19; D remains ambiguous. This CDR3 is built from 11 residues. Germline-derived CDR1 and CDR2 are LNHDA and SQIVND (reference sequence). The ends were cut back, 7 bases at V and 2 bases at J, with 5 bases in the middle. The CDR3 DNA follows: TGTGCCAGTACTACAAACACTGAAGCTTTCTTT. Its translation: CASTTNTEAFF.